This is a list of T cell receptor beta chains from one sample in a study of OX40 agonist ivuxolimab in advanced cancers. Assay used: immunoSEQ multiplex PCR; TCRdb lists only in-frame clones, some missing. The sample holds about 24,000 clones; 85% are singletons and the top ten take over 15%. This specimen was CD4+ or CD8+ T cells sorted from blood, taken in a trial of the OX40 agonist ivuxolimab. These receptors all come from an adult with an advanced solid tumor such as melanoma, head and neck, liver or kidney cancer. The CDR3 runs from the conserved cysteine through the conserved F or W. Fields, in order: CDR3 protein, CDR3 DNA, J gene, D gene, clone size, V gene. A D gene is named only where the DNA matches it firmly. The size of a clone is reported for some rows only, either as once, few or many, or as a class for expanded clones.

CASSLFGTDSTDTQYF | TGTGCCAGCAGCTTGTTCGGCACAGATAGCACAGATACGCAGTATTTT | TRBJ2-3 | . | . | TRBV5-6
CASSPAGGGYTF | TGTGCCAGCAGTCCAGCAGGAGGTGGCTACACCTTC | TRBJ1-2 | . | . | TRBV6-5
CASSLYVNTEAFF | TGCGCCAGCAGCTTGTATGTGAACACTGAAGCTTTCTTT | TRBJ1-1 | . | . | TRBV5-1
CASSQALPLAGVTDTQYF | TGCGCCAGCAGCCAAGCACTACCACTAGCGGGGGTCACAGATACGCAGTATTTT | TRBJ2-3 | TRBD2 | . | TRBV4-3
CASSLGQIETQYF | TGTGCCAGCAGCCTCGGACAGATAGAGACCCAGTACTTC | TRBJ2-5 | . | . | TRBV5-4
CASSYETLTYNSPLHF | TGTGCCAGCAGTTATGAGACACTGACCTATAATTCACCCCTCCACTTT | TRBJ1-6 | . | . | TRBV6-5
CASTETGNTEAFF | TGTGCCAGCACCGAGACTGGAAACACTGAAGCTTTCTTT | TRBJ1-1 | . | . | TRBV6-5
CASSFAATNQPQHF | TGTGCCAGCAGTTTCGCGGCTACCAATCAGCCCCAGCATTTT | TRBJ1-5 | . | . | TRBV27
CASSLQLGSASEQYF | TGTGCCAGCAGCCTGCAGCTCGGGAGTGCCAGCGAGCAGTACTTC | TRBJ2-7 | . | . | TRBV9
CASRTGTGSKTEAFF | TGTGCCAGCAGAACCGGGACAGGGTCAAAAACTGAAGCTTTCTTT | TRBJ1-1 | TRBD1 | few | TRBV2
CASSGSVTGELFF | TGTGCCAGCAGTGGATCGGTCACCGGGGAGCTGTTTTTT | TRBJ2-2 | . | . | TRBV2
CASLDRGFNQPQHF | TGTGCCAGCCTAGACAGGGGGTTCAATCAGCCCCAGCATTTT | TRBJ1-5 | TRBD1 | . | TRBV6-1
CARHPEGNTIYF | TGTGCCAGGCACCCCGAGGGGAACACCATATATTTT | TRBJ1-3 | . | . | TRBV19
CASSYSSRAGTEAFF | TGTGCCAGCAGTTACTCGAGCAGGGCAGGAACTGAAGCTTTCTTT | TRBJ1-1 | . | . | TRBV6-6
CAISDRSVNSYEQYF | TGTGCCATCAGTGACAGGAGCGTCAACTCCTACGAGCAGTACTTC | TRBJ2-7 | . | . | TRBV10-3
CASSPPIRNTGELFF | TGTGCCAGCAGCCCTCCAATACGAAACACCGGGGAGCTGTTTTTT | TRBJ2-2 | . | . | TRBV13
CASSFGLAGGSSHEQFF | TGCGCCAGCAGCTTTGGACTAGCGGGAGGTTCTTCCCATGAGCAGTTCTTC | TRBJ2-1 | TRBD2 | once | TRBV5-1
CASSGVLAGGQETQYF | TGTGCCAGCAGTGGGGTACTAGCGGGGGGTCAAGAGACCCAGTACTTC | TRBJ2-5 | TRBD2 | once | TRBV25-1
CSVATGRGGRDEQFF | TGCAGCGTCGCAACTGGGCGGGGGGGCCGCGATGAGCAGTTCTTC | TRBJ2-1 | TRBD2 | . | TRBV29-1
CSGRDGNYGYTF | TGCAGCGGGAGGGACGGAAACTATGGCTACACCTTC | TRBJ1-2 | . | . | TRBV29-1
CASSETSGRVYNEQFF | TGCGCCAGCAGTGAGACTAGCGGGAGGGTCTACAATGAGCAGTTCTTC | TRBJ2-1 | TRBD2 | . | TRBV10-1
CASSGGQETQYF | TGTGCCAGCTCCGGGGGGCAAGAGACCCAGTACTTC | TRBJ2-5 | TRBD2 | . | TRBV18
CSVTGTQETQYF | TGCAGCGTGACAGGGACACAAGAGACCCAGTACTTC | TRBJ2-5 | TRBD1 | once | TRBV29-1
CASSPGSIRSTDTQYF | TGTGCCAGCTCACCAGGGAGTATCAGGAGCACAGATACGCAGTATTTT | TRBJ2-3 | . | few | TRBV18
CASSPRLVQETQYF | TGTGCCAGCAGCCCCCGTCTAGTTCAAGAGACCCAGTACTTC | TRBJ2-5 | . | . | TRBV9
CASSQGTGGGYEKLFF | TGCGCCAGCAGCCAAGGGACAGGGGGAGGTTATGAAAAACTGTTTTTT | TRBJ1-4 | TRBD1 | . | TRBV4-3
CASSFGGTSTDTQYF | TGTGCCAGCAGCTTTGGGGGGACTAGCACAGATACGCAGTATTTT | TRBJ2-3 | . | once | TRBV11-3
CASRPGQRTGNTIYF | TGTGCCAGCAGGCCGGGACAGAGGACTGGAAACACCATATATTTT | TRBJ1-3 | TRBD1 | . | TRBV2